These 23 T cell receptor beta chains were sequenced from one sample in a study of blood T cells in healthy people across ages. Primed by a sample-barcoded 5' primer and a J-beta primer mix, a second PCR proceeded for 7 to 11 cycles. TCRdb analysed the 5' RACE reads with MiXCR anew, one entry per CDR3 protein. Here the sample spans hundreds of thousands of distinct CDR3 sequences, around 20% being singletons. The sample comprised blood. The receptors shown here come from a man between 65 and 85 years old in good health.

This clonotype was counted only a few times. This chain uses TRBV30 with TRBJ2-2, with 12 bases that match TRBD2. CDR1 is GTSNPN, CDR2 SVGIG, per germline (reference sequence). Germline trimming cut 3 bases from V and 2 bases from J; bases unmatched to any gene: 7. CDR3 length equals 17 residues. As DNA, the CDR3 is TGTGCCTGGAGCTCGGCTAGCGGGAGGGCCAACACCGGGGAGCTGTTTTTT. Its translation: CAWSSASGRANTGELFF.

This clonotype was counted many times. V and J are TRBV12-3 or TRBV12-4 and TRBJ2-2; D unresolved. Trimming cost V 6 bases and J 2 bases, with 13 bases left between them. The CDR3 runs to 15 residues. CDR3 in DNA: TGTGCCAGCAGCCCTGACATCCTCAACACCGGGGAGCTGTTTTTT. Translating gives CASSPDILNTGELFF.

V gene TRBV20-1 combines with J gene TRBJ2-5; 8 positions agree with TRBD2. Losses at the gene ends were 6 bases for V and 4 bases for J; bases not matched to a gene: 10. The germline gives CDR1 DFQATT, CDR2 SNEGSKA (reference sequence). The CDR3 consists of 14 residues. The CDR3 DNA follows: TGCAGTGCCGGGGGGGAGTGTGGTGGAGAGACCCAGTACTTC. This sequence encodes CSAGGECGGETQYF.

This clonotype was observed a few times. The V and J genes are TRBV6-2 or TRBV6-3 and TRBJ1-5, with a possible D match to TRBD1 (6 bases). This CDR3 contains 15 residues. Germline V gene lookup returns CDR1 MNHEY and CDR2 SVGEGT. Trimming left V 0 bases short and J 7 bases short, with 13 bases between. The CDR3 sequence: CASSYSIQGIQPQHF. The CDR3 DNA is TGTGCCAGCAGTTACTCGATTCAGGGGATACAGCCCCAGCATTTT.

This chain links TRBV10-3 with TRBJ2-5, with 8 bases lining up with TRBD2. The tail of the sequence fits TRBJ2-7 better, so the J call may be wrong. Germline assignment: CDR1 ENHRY and CDR2 SYGVKD. This CDR3 region has 15 residues. Here the CDR3 reads CAISESGTSSYEQYF. DNA for the CDR3: TGTGCCATCAGTGAGTCCGGGACTAGCTCCTACGAGCAGTACTTC.

DNA of the CDR3: TGTGCCAGCAGCCAGGCAACTGAAGGACAGCGGAGAGAGACCCAGTACTTC. Protein sequence: CASSQATEGQRRETQYF. This chain uses TRBV3-1 with TRBJ2-5; maybe TRBD1 (6 bases). The germline V gene encodes CDR1 LGHDT and CDR2 YNNKEL (reference sequence). This CDR3 region has 17 residues. Deletions cut 3 bases from V and 4 bases from J, with 21 bases between.

This clonotype was found a few times. The J gene is TRBJ2-1, the V gene TRBV4-1; D might be TRBD2 (6 bases). The CDR3 runs to 16 residues. Germline V gene lookup returns CDR1 MGHRA and CDR2 YSYEKL. V was shortened by 0 bases and J by 2 bases, with 11 bases between the two germline ends. CDR3 DNA: TGCGCCAGCAGCCAAGAAGGAGGGAGGACCTACAATGAGCAGTTCTTC. It yields the protein CASSQEGGRTYNEQFF.

This clonotype was detected a few times. V and J are TRBV20-1 and TRBJ2-1; 13 bases fit TRBD2. CDR1 is DFQATT and CDR2 is SNEGSKA in the germline V gene (reference sequence). CDR3 length: 17 amino acids. The trim removed 5 bases at V and 1 base at J, leaving 8 bases unmatched. The CDR3 bases are TGCAGTGCTGACGGGGGACTAGCGGGGAATTCCTACAATGAGCAGTTCTTC. Its translation: CSADGGLAGNSYNEQFF.

The chain couples TRBV20-1 to TRBJ2-1; D gene uncertain. Germline V gene data show CDR1 as DFQATT and CDR2 as SNEGSKA (reference sequence). This CDR3 contains 15 residues. V dropped 0 bases and J dropped 3 bases, with 12 bases sitting between them. The DNA of the CDR3 is TGCAGTGCTAGAGATGGGCCCCTGAGCTACAATGAGCAGTTCTTC. Translated, it gives CSARDGPLSYNEQFF.

The chain is built from TRBV28 and TRBJ2-7, with TRBD1 as a possible D gene (6 bases). The ends were cut back, 3 bases at V and 0 bases at J, with 9 bases in the middle. From germline, CDR1 is MDHEN and CDR2 SYDVKM. The CDR3 loop spans 14 amino acids. The CDR3 nucleotides read TGTGCCAGCAGTTTGCAGGGGATCTCCTACGAGCAGTACTTC. It codes for CASSLQGISYEQYF.

In this sample, this clonotype turned up a few times. The rearrangement uses TRBV5-1 and TRBJ2-2; no clear D gene. Trimming removed 1 base at V and 0 bases at J, with 10 bases between. This CDR3 contains 16 residues. Germline values: CDR1 SGHRS, CDR2 YFSETQ. CDR3 sequence reads: CASSLRVLSNTGELFF. The CDR3 region has the DNA TGCGCCAGCAGCTTGCGCGTCTTATCGAACACCGGGGAGCTGTTTTTT.

In nucleotides, the CDR3 is TGTGCCAGCAGTTCGGGACCTATCACCGGGGAGCTGTTTTTT. It yields the protein CASSSGPITGELFF. The chain joins TRBV12-3 or TRBV12-4 to TRBJ2-2; D could derive from TRBD1 or TRBD2 (5 bases each). Trimming shortened V by 4 bases and J by 4 bases, and 10 bases separated the two germline ends. The CDR3 consists of 14 residues.

This chain uses TRBV20-1 with TRBJ2-7; TRBD1 aligns across 10 bases. The CDR3 sequence is 13 residues long. Per the germline V gene, CDR1 is DFQATT and CDR2 is SNEGSKA (reference sequence). Unmatched junction bases numbered 2, after V lost 5 bases and J lost 1 base. CDR3 coding DNA: TGCAGTGCTGGGGACAGGGGATCCTACGAGCAGTACTTC. Translation gives CSAGDRGSYEQYF.

V usage is TRBV18 and J usage is TRBJ1-1; 10 positions agree with TRBD1. Trimming at V came to 6 bases and at J to 3 bases, leaving 7 bases not matched to a gene. Germline V lookup: CDR1 KGHSH, CDR2 LQKENI. The CDR3 extends over 15 amino acids. The CDR3 sequence is CASSLTGGADTEAFF. Written as DNA, the CDR3 is TGTGCCAGCTCGCTGACAGGGGGCGCGGACACTGAAGCTTTCTTT.

This chain uses TRBV3-1 with TRBJ2-3; 12 nucleotides agree with TRBD2. Germline trimming cut 11 bases from V and 4 bases from J; bases unmatched to any gene: 10. Germline CDR1 is LGHDT and CDR2 is YNNKEL (reference sequence). This CDR3 region has 15 residues. CDR3 protein: CAGTTRLAGADTQYF. CDR3 nucleotides: TGTGCCGGCACGACCAGACTAGCGGGAGCAGATACGCAGTATTTT.

This chain joins TRBV11-2 and TRBJ2-3; no definite D call. Germline CDR1 and CDR2: SGHAT and FQNNGV. Trimming removed 5 bases from V and 1 base from J, with 16 bases in between. The CDR3 covers 16 residues. The CDR3 loop reads CASSDTKRVGTDTQYF. CDR3 DNA sequence: TGTGCCAGCAGCGATACGAAACGGGTGGGCACAGATACGCAGTATTTT.

The chain is built from TRBV9 and TRBJ2-2; TRBD2 matches 8 bases. The germline CDR1 and CDR2 sequences are SGDLS and YYNGEE. This CDR3 is 16 amino acids long. The ends lost 0 bases at V and 4 bases at J; junction bases unmatched: 5. The CDR3 loop is CASSVDASGRTGELFF. The CDR3 DNA sequence: TGTGCCAGCAGCGTAGATGCTAGCGGGCGCACCGGGGAGCTGTTTTTT.

The genes are TRBV15 and TRBJ2-1; 10 bases are shared with TRBD2. CDR1 LNHNV and CDR2 YYDKDF come from the germline V gene (reference sequence). V was pared by 5 bases and J by 10 bases, with 14 bases of the junction left unmatched. CDR3 length equals 16 residues. The CDR3 reads CATSESLSGRAKEQFF. The CDR3 DNA reads as TGTGCCACCAGCGAGTCCCTAAGCGGGAGGGCCAAGGAGCAGTTCTTC. Supplemented by reference TRBV15 and TRBJ2-1, the full variable domain reads DAMVIQNPRYQVTQFGKPVTLSCSQTLNHNVMYWYQQKSSQAPKLLFHYYDKDFNNEADTPDNFQSRRPNTSFCFLDIRSPGLGDTAMYLCATSESLSGRAKEQFFGPGTRLTVL.

This chain links TRBV5-1 with TRBJ1-6; 9 nucleotides align to TRBD1. The germline V gene encodes CDR1 SGHRS and CDR2 YFSETQ. This CDR3 is 18 amino acids long. Unmatched junction bases numbered 15, after V lost 2 bases and J lost 9 bases. Written as DNA, the CDR3 is TGCGCCAGCAGCTTATCTCCTCCCATAGGGGACAGGGCTTCACCCCTCCACTTT. The encoded protein is CASSLSPPIGDRASPLHF.

This clonotype was seen more than once but under ten times. The rearrangement uses TRBV2 and TRBJ2-1, with 9 bases fitting TRBD2. The CDR3 is 13 residues long. CDR1 SNHLY and CDR2 FYNNEI come from the germline V gene. With 4 bases clipped from V and 12 bases from J, the junction kept 7 bases outside the gene matches. The CDR3 sequence: CASSAREGVLQFF. Written as DNA, the CDR3 is TGTGCCAGCAGTGCGCGGGAGGGAGTATTGCAGTTCTTC.

This clonotype has a handful of counts. The chain is built from TRBV3-1 and TRBJ2-5; unclear D gene. V was cut by 0 bases and J by 4 bases, with 6 bases left in between. In germline, CDR1 is LGHDT, CDR2 YNNKEL (reference sequence). The CDR3 has 13 amino acids. In DNA form, the CDR3 reads TGTGCCAGCAGCCAAGAGTCGGGAGAGACCCAGTACTTC. This codes for CASSQESGETQYF.

For this clonotype: This may stem from a read error, because a much larger clone lies one nucleotide away. The J gene is TRBJ2-5, the V gene TRBV5-1; the D gene is possibly TRBD1 (5 bases). CDR3 length: 15 residues. Germline CDR1 reads SGHRS; CDR2 reads YFSETQ. The CDR3: CASSLGTRIQEAQYF. The CDR3 DNA follows: TGCGCCAGCAGCTTGGGGACACGGATACAAGAGGCCCAGTACTTC. The full variable domain, in which reference TRBV5-1 and TRBJ2-5 provide the parts outside the CDR3, is KAGVTQTPRYLIKTRGQQVTLSCSPISGHRSVSWYQQTPGQGLQFLFEYFSETQRNKGNFPGRFSGRQFSNSRSEMNVSTLELGDSALYLCASSLGTRIQEAQYFGPGTRLLVL.

This clonotype has only a few counts. The chain couples TRBV7-2 to TRBJ2-5, with TRBD2 identical over 11 bases. The trim removed 2 bases at V and 1 base at J, leaving 6 bases unmatched. The CDR3 consists of 17 residues. Looked up from germline, CDR1 is SGHTA and CDR2 is FQGNSA. The CDR3: CASSLQYSGRAQETQYF. For the CDR3, the DNA is TGTGCCAGCAGCTTACAATATAGCGGGAGGGCCCAAGAGACCCAGTACTTC. The entire variable domain, with the rest obtained from reference TRBV7-2 and TRBJ2-5, is as follows: GAGVSQSPSNKVTEKGKDVELRCDPISGHTALYWYRQSLGQGLEFLIYFQGNSAPDKSGLPSDRFSAERTGGSVSTLTIQRTQQEDSAVYLCASSLQYSGRAQETQYFGPGTRLLVL.